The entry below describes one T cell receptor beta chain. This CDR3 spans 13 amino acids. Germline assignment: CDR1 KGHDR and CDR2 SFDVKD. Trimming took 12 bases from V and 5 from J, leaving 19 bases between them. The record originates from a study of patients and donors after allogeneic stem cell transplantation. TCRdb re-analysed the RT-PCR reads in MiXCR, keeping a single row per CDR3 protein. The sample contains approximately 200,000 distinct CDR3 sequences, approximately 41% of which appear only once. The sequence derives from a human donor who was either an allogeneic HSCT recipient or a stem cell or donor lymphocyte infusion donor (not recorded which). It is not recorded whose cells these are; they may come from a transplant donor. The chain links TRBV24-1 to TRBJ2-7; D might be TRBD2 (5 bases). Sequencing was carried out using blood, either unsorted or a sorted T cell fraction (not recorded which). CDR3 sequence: CARNGQTKDEQYF. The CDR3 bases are TGTGCCCGGAACGGGCAGACTAAGGACGAGCAGTACTTC.